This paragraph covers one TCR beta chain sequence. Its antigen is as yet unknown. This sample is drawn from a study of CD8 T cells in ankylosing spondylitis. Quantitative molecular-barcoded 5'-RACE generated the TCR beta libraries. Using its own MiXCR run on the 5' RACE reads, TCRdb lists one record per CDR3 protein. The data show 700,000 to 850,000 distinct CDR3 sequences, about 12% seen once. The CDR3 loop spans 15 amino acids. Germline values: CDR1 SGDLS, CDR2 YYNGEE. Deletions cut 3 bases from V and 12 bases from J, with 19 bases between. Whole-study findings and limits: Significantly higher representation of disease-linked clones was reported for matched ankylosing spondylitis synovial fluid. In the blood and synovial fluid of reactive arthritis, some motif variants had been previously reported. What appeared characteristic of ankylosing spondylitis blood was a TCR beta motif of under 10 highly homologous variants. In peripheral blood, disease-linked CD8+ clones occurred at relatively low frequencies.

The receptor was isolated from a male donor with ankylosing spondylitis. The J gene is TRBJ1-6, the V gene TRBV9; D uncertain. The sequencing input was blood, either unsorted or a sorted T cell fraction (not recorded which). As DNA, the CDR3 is TGTGCCAGCAGCGATGGGGATTCAATCTTACGACCCCTCCACTTT. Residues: CASSDGDSILRPLHF.